Listed here are 8 T cell receptor beta chains from one sample, sequenced in a study of blood T cell repertoires in COVID-19. Only in-frame clones appear in the TCRdb table, and some are missing; sequencing was by immunoSEQ multiplex PCR. The sample lists roughly 150,000 clones; around 86% were seen once. Sequenced sample: PBMCs or T cells enriched from blood (not recorded which). These receptors all stem from a man aged 50-60 years who had recovered from COVID-19.

The chain couples TRBV5-8 to TRBJ1-1, with D possibly being TRBD1 (6 bases). Trimming removed 5 bases from V and 8 bases from J, with 16 bases in between. Germline values: CDR1 SGHTS, CDR2 YDEGEE. The CDR3 has 13 residues. The CDR3 loop is CASRRTRGIEAFF. The DNA for the CDR3 is TGTGCCAGCAGGAGGACAAGGGGGATCGAAGCTTTCTTT.

The V call is TRBV3-1 (or the pseudogene TRBV3-2), the J call TRBJ2-1; no reliable D call. V was pared by 2 bases and J by 3 bases, with 11 bases between. Germline V gene lookup returns CDR1 LGHDT and CDR2 YNNKEL (reference sequence). The CDR3 spans 15 residues. CDR3 DNA: TGTGCCAGCAGCCAATGGAACAGTTACTACAATGAGCAGTTCTTC. Encoded protein: CASSQWNSYYNEQFF.

There are a few counts of this clone. CDR3 DNA: TGTGCCAGCAGCCGGATAGGGGGCTACGAGCAGTACTTC. This codes for CASSRIGGYEQYF. The chain recombines TRBV14 with TRBJ2-7; TRBD1 is a possible D gene (6 bases). V was trimmed by 4 bases and J by 3 bases, leaving 10 bases between them. The germline gives CDR1 SGHDN, CDR2 FVKESK. The CDR3 spans 13 residues.

A note on this clone: Relative to the germline gene, one junction end is altered; a read error may explain this. V and J are TRBV7-2 and TRBJ1-3; 8 positions match TRBD1. CDR1 is SGHTA, CDR2 FQGNSA, per germline. The CDR3 contains 14 residues. The CDR3 loop reads CASSSGTGLSALGF. In DNA form, the CDR3 reads TGTGCCAGCAGTTCCGGGACAGGTCTCTCTGCCCTGGGGTTT.

The table lists this clone with a few counts. The chain links TRBV29-1 to TRBJ2-1, with 7 bases lining up with TRBD1. The V segment lost 7 bases and the J segment 0 bases; nucleotides outside the gene matches: 9. Germline CDR1 and CDR2: SQVTM and ANQGSEA. The CDR3 is 15 residues long. The CDR3 region is CSARTGGSSYNEQFF. CDR3 nucleotides: TGCAGCGCTAGGACAGGTGGAAGCTCCTACAATGAGCAGTTCTTC.

CDR3 residues: CASPQGEEPTDTQYF. The DNA of the CDR3 is TGTGCCAGTCCCCAAGGGGAGGAACCCACAGATACGCAGTATTTT. V and J are TRBV7-6 and TRBJ2-3; D possibly corresponds to TRBD2 (6 bases). Germline loops: CDR1 SGHVS, CDR2 FNYEAQ. The CDR3 extends over 15 amino acids. The germline V and J ends were trimmed by 9 bases and 2 bases, with 18 bases remaining between them.

The chain uses TRBV7-2 and TRBJ1-1; D unclear. Trimming left V 2 bases short and J 2 bases short, with 9 bases between. CDR3 length equals 14 residues. Germline V gene data show CDR1 as SGHTA and CDR2 as FQGNSA. The CDR3 bases are TGTGCCAGCAGCTTAATCGGTCCCAACACTGAAGCTTTCTTT. This encodes CASSLIGPNTEAFF.

The gene calls are TRBV18 and TRBJ1-4; D is possibly TRBD1 (6 bases). The length of the CDR3 is 14 residues. CDR1 and CDR2 from the germline V gene are KGHSH and LQKENI. V was shortened by 0 bases and J by 8 bases, with 10 bases between the two germline ends. For the CDR3, the DNA is TGTGCCAGCTCACCACCACAGGGTGGAGAAAAACTGTTTTTT. Amino acid sequence: CASSPPQGGEKLFF.